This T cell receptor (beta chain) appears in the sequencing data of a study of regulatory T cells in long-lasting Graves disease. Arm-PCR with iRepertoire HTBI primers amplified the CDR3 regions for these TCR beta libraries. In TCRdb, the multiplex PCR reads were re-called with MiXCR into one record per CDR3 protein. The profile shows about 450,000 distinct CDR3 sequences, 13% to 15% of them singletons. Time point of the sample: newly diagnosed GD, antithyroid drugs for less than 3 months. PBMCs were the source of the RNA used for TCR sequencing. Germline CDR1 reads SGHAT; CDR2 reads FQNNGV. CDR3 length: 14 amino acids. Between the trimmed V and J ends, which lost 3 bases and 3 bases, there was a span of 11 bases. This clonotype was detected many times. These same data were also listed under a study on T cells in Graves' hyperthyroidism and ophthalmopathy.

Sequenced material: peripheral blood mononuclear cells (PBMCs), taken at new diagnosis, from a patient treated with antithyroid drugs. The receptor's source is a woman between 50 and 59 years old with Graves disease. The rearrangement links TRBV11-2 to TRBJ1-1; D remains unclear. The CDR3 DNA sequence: TGTGCCAGCAGCTTTCGTGGTACAGACACTGAAGCTTTCTTT. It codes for CASSFRGTDTEAFF.